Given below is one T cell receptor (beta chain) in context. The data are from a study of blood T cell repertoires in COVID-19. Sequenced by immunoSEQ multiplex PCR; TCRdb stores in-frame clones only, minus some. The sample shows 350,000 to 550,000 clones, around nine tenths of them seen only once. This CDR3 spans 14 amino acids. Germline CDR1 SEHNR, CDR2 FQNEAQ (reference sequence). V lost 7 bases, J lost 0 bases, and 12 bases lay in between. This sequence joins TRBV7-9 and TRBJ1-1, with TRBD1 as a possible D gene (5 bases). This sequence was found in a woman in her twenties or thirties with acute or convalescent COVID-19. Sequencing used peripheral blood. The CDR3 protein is CASTVLGLNTEAFF. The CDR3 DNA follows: TGTGCCAGCACCGTGCTGGGGCTGAACACTGAAGCTTTCTTT. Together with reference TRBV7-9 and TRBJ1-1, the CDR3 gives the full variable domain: DTGVSQNPRHKITKRGQNVTFRCDPISEHNRLYWYRQTLGQGPEFLTYFQNEAQLEKSRLLSDRFSAERPKGSFSTLEIQRTEQGDSAMYLCASTVLGLNTEAFFGQGTRLTVV.